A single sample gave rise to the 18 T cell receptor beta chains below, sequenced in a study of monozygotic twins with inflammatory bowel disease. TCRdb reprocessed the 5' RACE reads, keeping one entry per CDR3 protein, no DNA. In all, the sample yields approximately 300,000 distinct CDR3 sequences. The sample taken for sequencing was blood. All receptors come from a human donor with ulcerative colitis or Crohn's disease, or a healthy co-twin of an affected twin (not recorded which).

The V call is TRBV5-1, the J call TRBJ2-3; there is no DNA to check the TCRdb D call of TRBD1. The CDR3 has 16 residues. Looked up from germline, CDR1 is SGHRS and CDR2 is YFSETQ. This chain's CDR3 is CASSLGPRADTDTQYF.

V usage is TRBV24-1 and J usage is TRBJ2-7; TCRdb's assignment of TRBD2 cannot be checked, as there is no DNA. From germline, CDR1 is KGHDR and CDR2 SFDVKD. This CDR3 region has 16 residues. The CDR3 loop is CATSDPGLAGVDEQYF.

The CDR3 reads CASGSGGGNTYEQYF. The chain links TRBV28 to TRBJ2-7; absent DNA, TCRdb's TRBD2 call cannot be checked. The germline V gene encodes CDR1 MDHEN and CDR2 SYDVKM. This CDR3 has 15 amino acids.

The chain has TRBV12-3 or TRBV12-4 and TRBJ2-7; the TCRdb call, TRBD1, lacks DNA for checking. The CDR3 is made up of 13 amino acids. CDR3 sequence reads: CASMVRELGEQYF.

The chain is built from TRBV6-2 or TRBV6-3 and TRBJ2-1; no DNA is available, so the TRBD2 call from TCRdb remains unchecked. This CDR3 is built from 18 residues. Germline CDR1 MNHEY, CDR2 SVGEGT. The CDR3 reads CASSTDKFLAGLNNEQFF.

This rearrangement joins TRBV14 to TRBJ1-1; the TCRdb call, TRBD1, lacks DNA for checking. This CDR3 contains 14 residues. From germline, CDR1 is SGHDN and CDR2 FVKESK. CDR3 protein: CASSQITGVGEAFF. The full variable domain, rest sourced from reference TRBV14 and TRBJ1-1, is EAGVTQFPSHSVIEKGQTVTLRCDPISGHDNLYWYRRVMGKEIKFLLHFVKESKQDESGMPNNRFLAERTGGTYSTLKVQPAELEDSGVYFCASSQITGVGEAFFGQGTRLTVV.

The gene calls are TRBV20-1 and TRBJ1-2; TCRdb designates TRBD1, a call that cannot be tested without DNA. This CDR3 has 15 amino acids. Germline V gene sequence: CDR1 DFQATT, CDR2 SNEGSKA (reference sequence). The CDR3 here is CSANRGQGGYYGYTF.

The CDR3 spells CASSWDRDGSPLHF. This rearrangement joins TRBV28 to TRBJ1-6; the D call of TRBD1 rests on TCRdb alone, since no DNA is present to check it. Germline V gene lookup returns CDR1 MDHEN and CDR2 SYDVKM. The CDR3 extends over 14 amino acids.

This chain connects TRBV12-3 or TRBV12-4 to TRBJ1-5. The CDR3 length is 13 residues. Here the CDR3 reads CASSFLTDQPQHF.

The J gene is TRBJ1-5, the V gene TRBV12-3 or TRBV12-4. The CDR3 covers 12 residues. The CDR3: CASRFTNQPQHF.

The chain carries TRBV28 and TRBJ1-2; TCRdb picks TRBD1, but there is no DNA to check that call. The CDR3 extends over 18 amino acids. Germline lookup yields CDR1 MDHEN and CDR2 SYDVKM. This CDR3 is CASSWYRTGSQANYGYTF.

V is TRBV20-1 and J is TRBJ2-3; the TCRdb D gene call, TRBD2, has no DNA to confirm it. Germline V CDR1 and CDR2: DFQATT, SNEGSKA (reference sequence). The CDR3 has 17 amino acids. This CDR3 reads CSARGTGRSGGTDTQYF.

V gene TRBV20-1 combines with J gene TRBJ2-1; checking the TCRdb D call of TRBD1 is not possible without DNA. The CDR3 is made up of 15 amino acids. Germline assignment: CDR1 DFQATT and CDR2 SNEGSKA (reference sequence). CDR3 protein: CSAPWGSSGFGEQFF.

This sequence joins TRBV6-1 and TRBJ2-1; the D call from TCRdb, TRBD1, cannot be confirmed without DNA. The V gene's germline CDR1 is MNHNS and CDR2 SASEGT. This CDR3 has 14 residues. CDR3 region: CATDWKDRWGEQFF.

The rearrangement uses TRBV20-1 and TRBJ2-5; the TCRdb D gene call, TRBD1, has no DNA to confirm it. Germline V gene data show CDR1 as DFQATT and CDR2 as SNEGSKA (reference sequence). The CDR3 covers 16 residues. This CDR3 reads CSARAQQRALGETQYF.

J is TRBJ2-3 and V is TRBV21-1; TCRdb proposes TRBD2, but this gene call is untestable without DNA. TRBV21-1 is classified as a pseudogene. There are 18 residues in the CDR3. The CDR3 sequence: CASSKAISRGGPTDTQYF.

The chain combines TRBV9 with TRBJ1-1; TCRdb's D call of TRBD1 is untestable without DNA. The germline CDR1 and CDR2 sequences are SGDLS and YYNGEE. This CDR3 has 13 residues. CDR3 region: CASSPHQGGAAFF.

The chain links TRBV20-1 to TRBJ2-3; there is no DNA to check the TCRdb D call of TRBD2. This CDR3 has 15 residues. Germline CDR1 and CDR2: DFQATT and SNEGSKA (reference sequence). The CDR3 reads CSAWTSGGLADTQYF.